The 17 T cell receptor beta chains reported below all come from one sample, sequenced in a study of beta chain features in type 1 diabetes. Every isolated RNA sample was fully reverse transcribed, so sequencing captured expressed TCRB transcripts. Assay: immunoSEQ multiplex PCR; the TCRdb copy retains only in-frame clones and omits some. Of about 260,000 clones listed, roughly 70% are singletons. Source material: naive CD4+ T cells from blood. Every receptor here comes from a man younger than 45 in good health.

The gene calls are TRBV29-1 and TRBJ2-6; D possibly corresponds to TRBD1 (5 bases). The germline gives CDR1 SQVTM, CDR2 ANQGSEA. V lost 6 bases and J 0 bases, leaving 15 bases between the germline ends. CDR3 length: 16 residues. The CDR3 region is CSVGRTGDSGANVLTF. CDR3 in DNA: TGCAGCGTCGGAAGAACAGGAGACTCTGGGGCCAACGTCCTGACTTTC.

This clone was seen a single time. The chain joins TRBV30 to TRBJ1-2, with 7 bases that match TRBD1. The CDR3 is 16 residues long. Unmatched junction bases numbered 14, after V lost 2 bases and J lost 5 bases. Germline values: CDR1 GTSNPN, CDR2 SVGIG (reference sequence). CDR3 DNA sequence: TGTGCCTGGAGTCCGCCGGGACAGTCTAGGAGTTATGGCTACACCTTC. This codes for CAWSPPGQSRSYGYTF.

This sequence joins TRBV7-2 and TRBJ2-2, with D perhaps TRBD1 (6 bases). The ends were cut back, 3 bases at V and 4 bases at J, with 12 bases in the middle. This CDR3 contains 15 residues. Germline-derived CDR1 and CDR2 are SGHTA and FQGNSA. The CDR3 is CASSFVQGFTGELFF. The DNA of the CDR3 is TGTGCCAGCAGCTTTGTACAGGGATTCACCGGGGAGCTGTTTTTT.

This clone was found a few times. The CDR3 carries no conserved terminal phenylalanine or tryptophan, so it likely arises from a read error. Because the CDR3's place on the DNA is in doubt, the DNA is left out and the CDR3 is given as listed by TCRdb. The rearrangement joins TRBV7-9 to TRBJ2-7; the table's D call, TRBD1, has no DNA check behind it. Germline V gene lookup returns CDR1 SEHNR and CDR2 FQNEAQ (reference sequence). Termini included, the CDR3 measures 12 amino acids. CDR3 protein: CASSLGIQAMSA.

The chain uses TRBV6-6 and TRBJ2-7, with D maybe TRBD2 (7 bases). CDR1 is MNHNY and CDR2 is SVGAGI in the germline V gene (reference sequence). V shed 0 bases and J shed 1 base, with 10 bases lying between them. This CDR3 is 15 amino acids long. Here the CDR3 DNA reads TGTGCCAGCAGTTACTCGGGGGGGCCTTCCTACGAGCAGTACTTC. Protein product: CASSYSGGPSYEQYF.

The CDR3 is CASGRIHEQYF. In nucleotides, the CDR3 is TGTGCCAGCGGGCGAATCCACGAGCAGTACTTC. The chain has TRBV6-5 and TRBJ2-7; no definite D call. Trimming shortened V by 8 bases and J by 5 bases, and 10 bases separated the two germline ends. This CDR3 has 11 residues. Germline loops: CDR1 MNHEY, CDR2 SVGAGI.

For this clone: Other DNA sequences from this sample encode an identical CDR3 as well. The chain uses TRBV30 and TRBJ1-1; D is undetermined. The CDR3 contains 13 residues. The V end lost 0 bases, the J end lost 4 bases, and 9 bases lay between the germline ends. Per germline, CDR1 GTSNPN and CDR2 SVGIG (reference sequence). Written as DNA, the CDR3 is TGTGCCTGGAGTGTACGAGGGTCCACTGAAGCTTTCTTT. Its protein is CAWSVRGSTEAFF.

This chain links TRBV7-2 with TRBJ2-7; possible D gene TRBD2, 6 bases. The CDR3 runs to 16 residues. Germline V gene lookup returns CDR1 SGHTA and CDR2 FQGNSA. V was pared by 5 bases and J by 3 bases, with 20 bases between. The CDR3 DNA reads TGTGCCAGCAGCCCATTAGGAGGGCAGGGATACTACGAGCAGTACTTC. Its translation: CASSPLGGQGYYEQYF. Complete variable domain (other parts from reference TRBV7-2 and TRBJ2-7): GAGVSQSPSNKVTEKGKDVELRCDPISGHTALYWYRQSLGQGLEFLIYFQGNSAPDKSGLPSDRFSAERTGGSVSTLTIQRTQQEDSAVYLCASSPLGGQGYYEQYFGPGTRLTVT.

The J gene is TRBJ2-1, the V gene TRBV30; D is uncertain. V was cut by 0 bases and J by 0 bases, with 9 bases left in between. The CDR3 contains 15 residues. The V gene's germline CDR1 is GTSNPN and CDR2 SVGIG (reference sequence). The CDR3 spells CAWSVMGFSYNEQFF. In nucleotides, the CDR3 is TGTGCCTGGAGTGTAATGGGGTTCTCCTACAATGAGCAGTTCTTC.

The chain couples TRBV7-2 to TRBJ2-1; D is ambiguous. CDR1 is SGHTA and CDR2 is FQGNSA in the germline V gene. Trimming took 7 bases from V and 9 from J, leaving 16 bases between them. CDR3 length equals 13 residues. The CDR3 DNA sequence: TGTGCCAGCAACCCTGATGGGTATGCTGAGCAGTTCTTC. It yields the protein CASNPDGYAEQFF.

V and J are TRBV7-9 and TRBJ2-1; a weak D match, TRBD2 (5 bases). Deletions cut 1 base from V and 6 bases from J, with 10 bases between. Per the germline V gene, CDR1 is SEHNR and CDR2 is FQNEAQ (reference sequence). CDR3 size: 14 residues. DNA for the CDR3: TGTGCCAGCAGCTTAGTGGCACGGGGCAATGAGCAGTTCTTC. Its protein product is CASSLVARGNEQFF.

This chain links TRBV2 with TRBJ2-3; maybe TRBD2 (6 bases). The CDR3 totals 13 residues. Germline V gene lookup returns CDR1 SNHLY and CDR2 FYNNEI. V was clipped by 6 bases and J by 0 bases, with 7 bases between them. The CDR3 DNA reads as TGTGCCAGCAGGGAGGGAAGCACAGATACGCAGTATTTT. Residues: CASREGSTDTQYF.

The V call is TRBV7-7, the J call TRBJ2-5, with 7 positions matching TRBD1. The germline gives CDR1 SSHAT, CDR2 FNYEAQ (reference sequence). Trimming at V came to 5 bases and at J to 5 bases, leaving 8 bases not matched to a gene. The CDR3 sequence is 14 residues long. The CDR3 nucleotides are TGTGCCAGCAGCACCCGACAGGGTGGGGAGACCCAGTACTTC. This gives the protein CASSTRQGGETQYF. Looking up the rest from reference TRBV7-7 and TRBJ2-5 gives the full variable domain: GAGVSQSPRYKVTKRGQDVTLRCDPISSHATLYWYQQALGQGPEFLTYFNYEAQPDKSGLPSDRFSAERPEGSISTLTIQRTEQRDSAMYRCASSTRQGGETQYFGPGTRLLVL.

The chain couples TRBV7-2 to TRBJ2-3; 9 bases are a match to TRBD2. CDR1 and CDR2 (germline): SGHTA, FQGNSA. There are 15 residues in the CDR3. V dropped 5 bases and J dropped 2; count of bases not matched to a gene: 5. The CDR3 loop reads CASSPSGVLTDTQYF. The CDR3 DNA follows: TGTGCCAGCAGCCCTAGCGGGGTCCTCACAGATACGCAGTATTTT.

The rearrangement links TRBV5-4 to TRBJ2-1; 8 bases fit TRBD2. V lost 9 bases to trimming and J lost 7 bases; unmatched junction nucleotides: 12. The CDR3 is 14 residues long. CDR1 and CDR2 (germline): SGHNT, YYREEE (reference sequence). CDR3 sequence (DNA): TGTGCCACCGAAGCGGGGGCGCCGTTGAATGAGCAGTTCTTC. Protein: CATEAGAPLNEQFF.

This clone has just a few counts. The rearrangement links TRBV20-1 to TRBJ2-1; D ambiguous. Looked up from germline, CDR1 is DFQATT and CDR2 is SNEGSKA (reference sequence). This CDR3 region has 10 residues. CDR3 in DNA: TGCAGCGCCGACGGCTATGAGCAGTTCTTC. This sequence encodes CSADGYEQFF.

V usage is TRBV30 and J usage is TRBJ2-7; either TRBD1 or TRBD2 may fit D (5 bases each). The CDR3 has 14 amino acids. Trimming stripped 0 bases from V and 2 bases from J, with 11 bases between. Germline V gene data show CDR1 as GTSNPN and CDR2 as SVGIG (reference sequence). CDR3 DNA sequence: TGTGCCTGGAGTGTATTTACGGGGCCCTACGAGCAGTACTTC. This codes for CAWSVFTGPYEQYF.